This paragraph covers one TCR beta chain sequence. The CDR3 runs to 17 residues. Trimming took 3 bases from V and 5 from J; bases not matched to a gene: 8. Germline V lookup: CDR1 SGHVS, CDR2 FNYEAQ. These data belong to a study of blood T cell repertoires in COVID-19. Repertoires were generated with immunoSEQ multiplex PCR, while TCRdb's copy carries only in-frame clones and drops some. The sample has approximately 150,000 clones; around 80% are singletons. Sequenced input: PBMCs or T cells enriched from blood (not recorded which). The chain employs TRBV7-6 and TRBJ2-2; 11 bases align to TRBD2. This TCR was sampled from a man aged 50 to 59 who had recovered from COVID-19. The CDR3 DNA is TGTGCCAGCAGCTTGCCGATAGCGGGGGGGAGTACCGGGGAGCTGTTTTTT. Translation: CASSLPIAGGSTGELFF.